These 10 T cell receptor beta chains originate from one sample sequenced in a study of OX40 agonist ivuxolimab in advanced cancers. Clones were sequenced by immunoSEQ multiplex PCR, and TCRdb holds only the in-frame ones, with some missing. The repertoire has about 41,000 clones, 80% of them found once; the top ten carry about 4%. Sample: CD4+ or CD8+ T cells sorted from blood, taken in a trial of the OX40 agonist ivuxolimab. The receptor set was obtained from an adult with an advanced solid tumor such as melanoma, head and neck, liver or kidney cancer.

V and J are TRBV5-1 and TRBJ2-2, with 8 positions matching TRBD2. The germline V gene encodes CDR1 SGHRS and CDR2 YFSETQ. The CDR3 length is 16 residues. The J segment lost 6 bases and the V segment lost 3 bases, leaving 10 bases of the junction unmatched. CDR3 DNA sequence: TGCGCCAGCAGCTGGCGAGAAGCGGGAGAATCCGGGGAGCTGTTTTTT. It codes for CASSWREAGESGELFF. Full variable domain (rest looked up from reference TRBV5-1 and TRBJ2-2): KAGVTQTPRYLIKTRGQQVTLSCSPISGHRSVSWYQQTPGQGLQFLFEYFSETQRNKGNFPGRFSGRQFSNSRSEMNVSTLELGDSALYLCASSWREAGESGELFFGEGSRLTVL.

The chain is built from TRBV7-2 and TRBJ1-4; D gene unclear. V was cut by 0 bases and J by 3 bases, with 5 bases left in between. The CDR3 is made up of 14 amino acids. CDR1 and CDR2 from the germline V gene are SGHTA and FQGNSA. CDR3 amino acids: CASSLAQANEKLFF. CDR3 nucleotide sequence: TGTGCCAGCAGCTTAGCCCAGGCTAATGAAAAACTGTTTTTT.

The DNA of the CDR3 is TGTGCCAGCAGCACTGGAGGGGTAGCCGAAAAACTGTTTTTT. Amino acid sequence: CASSTGGVAEKLFF. V and J are TRBV5-4 and TRBJ1-4; D is perhaps TRBD1 (5 bases). V was cut by 4 bases and J by 8 bases, with 15 bases left in between. In germline, CDR1 is SGHNT, CDR2 YYREEE (reference sequence). This CDR3 has 14 amino acids.

This rearrangement joins TRBV6-1 to TRBJ2-5; D ambiguous. CDR3 length equals 12 residues. Trimming removed 5 bases from V and 5 bases from J, with 9 bases in between. Germline CDR1 is MNHNS and CDR2 is SASEGT. The CDR3 DNA is TGTGCCAGCAGTAGCCGTTTGGAGACCCAGTACTTC. Translation gives CASSSRLETQYF.

The chain couples TRBV7-2 to TRBJ2-1; D remains ambiguous. From germline, CDR1 is SGHTA and CDR2 FQGNSA. Trimming stripped 8 bases from V and 6 bases from J, with 11 bases between. This CDR3 is 12 amino acids long. Here the CDR3 reads CASGRTVNEQFF. DNA of the CDR3: TGTGCCAGCGGACGTACAGTCAATGAGCAGTTCTTC.

This rearrangement joins TRBV29-1 to TRBJ2-1; D may be TRBD2 (6 bases). This CDR3 is 14 amino acids long. V lost 4 bases to trimming and J lost 4 bases, with 14 bases between them. Germline assignment: CDR1 SQVTM and CDR2 ANQGSEA. The CDR3 is CSVVGGYEYNEQFF. The CDR3 DNA reads TGCAGCGTTGTGGGGGGTTACGAATACAATGAGCAGTTCTTC.

This chain joins TRBV7-8 and TRBJ2-1; 9 positions match TRBD2. Germline V lookup: CDR1 SGHVS, CDR2 FQNEAQ. J lost 7 bases, V lost 1 base, and 14 bases had no gene match. The CDR3 is made up of 18 amino acids. CDR3 protein: CASSLGGLASHGGNEQFF. The CDR3 nucleotides read TGTGCCAGCAGCTTAGGGGGACTAGCCTCCCATGGTGGGAATGAGCAGTTCTTC.

This chain joins TRBV12-5 and TRBJ2-2, with D uncertain. The CDR3 contains 13 residues. Germline CDR1 is LGHNT and CDR2 is FRNRAP. Trimming pared 5 bases from V and 6 bases from J, leaving 10 bases between. CDR3 loop: CASGHRLAGELFF. Here the CDR3 DNA reads TGTGCTAGTGGTCACAGACTTGCCGGGGAGCTGTTTTTT. Full variable domain (missing parts from reference TRBV12-5 and TRBJ2-2): DARVTQTPRHKVTEMGQEVTMRCQPILGHNTVFWYRQTMMQGLELLAYFRNRAPLDDSGMPKDRFSAEMPDATLATLKIQPSEPRDSAVYFCASGHRLAGELFFGEGSRLTVL.

The chain links TRBV7-9 to TRBJ1-1; 9 bases match TRBD1. Germline loops: CDR1 SEHNR, CDR2 FQNEAQ (reference sequence). This CDR3 region has 17 residues. V lost 0 bases and J lost 1; bases outside the gene matches: 6. As DNA, the CDR3 is TGTGCCAGCAGCTTAGCGCCGGGGACAGGGTCGAACACTGAAGCTTTCTTT. As protein: CASSLAPGTGSNTEAFF. The complete variable domain, with remaining parts taken from reference TRBV7-9 and TRBJ1-1, reads DTGVSQNPRHKITKRGQNVTFRCDPISEHNRLYWYRQTLGQGPEFLTYFQNEAQLEKSRLLSDRFSAERPKGSFSTLEIQRTEQGDSAMYLCASSLAPGTGSNTEAFFGQGTRLTVV.

CDR3 coding DNA: TGCGCCAGCAGGGTAGGAGGGGCACATGAGCAGTTCTTC. Encoded protein: CASRVGGAHEQFF. The chain couples TRBV5-1 to TRBJ2-1, with D perhaps TRBD2 (6 bases). CDR3 length: 13 amino acids. V was shortened by 5 bases and J by 8 bases, with 14 bases between the two germline ends. Germline V lookup: CDR1 SGHRS, CDR2 YFSETQ.